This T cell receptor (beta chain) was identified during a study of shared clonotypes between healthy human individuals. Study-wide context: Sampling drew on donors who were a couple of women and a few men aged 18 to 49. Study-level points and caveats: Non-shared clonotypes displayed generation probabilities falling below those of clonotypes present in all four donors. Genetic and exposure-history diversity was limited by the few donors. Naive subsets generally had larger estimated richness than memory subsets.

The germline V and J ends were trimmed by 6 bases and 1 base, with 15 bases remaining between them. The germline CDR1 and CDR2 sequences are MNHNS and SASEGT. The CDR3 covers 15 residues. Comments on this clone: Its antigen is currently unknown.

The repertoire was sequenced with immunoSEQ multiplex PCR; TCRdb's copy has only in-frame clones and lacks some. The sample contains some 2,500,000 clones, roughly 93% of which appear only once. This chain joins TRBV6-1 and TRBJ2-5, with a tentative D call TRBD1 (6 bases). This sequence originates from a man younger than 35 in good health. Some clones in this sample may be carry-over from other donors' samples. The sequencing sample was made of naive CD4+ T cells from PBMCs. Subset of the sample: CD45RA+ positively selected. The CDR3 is CASSKNQGIQETQYF. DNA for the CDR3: TGTGCCAGCAGCAAAAATCAGGGGATCCAAGAGACCCAGTACTTC.